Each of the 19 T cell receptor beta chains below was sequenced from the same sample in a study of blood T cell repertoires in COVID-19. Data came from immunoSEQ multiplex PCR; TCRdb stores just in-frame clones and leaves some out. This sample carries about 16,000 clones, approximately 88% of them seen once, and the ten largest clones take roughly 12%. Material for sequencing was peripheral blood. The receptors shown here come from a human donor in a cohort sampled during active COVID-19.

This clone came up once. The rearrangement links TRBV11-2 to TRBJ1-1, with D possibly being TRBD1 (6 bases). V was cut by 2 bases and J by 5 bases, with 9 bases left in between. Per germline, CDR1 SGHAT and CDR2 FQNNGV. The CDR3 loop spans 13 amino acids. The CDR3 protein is CASSLNRETEAFF. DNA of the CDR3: TGTGCCAGCAGCTTAAACAGGGAGACTGAAGCTTTCTTT. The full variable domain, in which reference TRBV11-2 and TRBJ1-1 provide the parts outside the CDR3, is EAGVAQSPRYKIIEKRQSVAFWCNPISGHATLYWYQQILGQGPKLLIQFQNNGVVDDSQLPKDRFSAERLKGVDSTLKIQPAKLEDSAVYLCASSLNRETEAFFGQGTRLTVV.

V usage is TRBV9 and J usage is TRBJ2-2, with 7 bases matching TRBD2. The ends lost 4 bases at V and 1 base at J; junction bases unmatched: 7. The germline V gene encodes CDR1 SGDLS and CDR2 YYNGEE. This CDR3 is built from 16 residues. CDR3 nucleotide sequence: TGTGCCAGCAGCCTAAAAGCGGGGTTGAACACCGGGGAGCTGTTTTTT. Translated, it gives CASSLKAGLNTGELFF.

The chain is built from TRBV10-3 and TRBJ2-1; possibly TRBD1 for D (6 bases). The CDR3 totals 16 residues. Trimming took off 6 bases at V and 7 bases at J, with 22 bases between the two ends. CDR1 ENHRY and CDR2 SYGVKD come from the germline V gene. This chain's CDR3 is CAIRGSGTTSKNEQFF. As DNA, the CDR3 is TGTGCCATCAGAGGATCCGGGACAACATCGAAAAATGAGCAGTTCTTC.

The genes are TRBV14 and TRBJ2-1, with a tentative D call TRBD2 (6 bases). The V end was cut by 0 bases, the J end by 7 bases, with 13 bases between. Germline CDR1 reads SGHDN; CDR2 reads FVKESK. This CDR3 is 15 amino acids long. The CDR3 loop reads CASSQDSAGRNEQFF. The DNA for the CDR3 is TGTGCCAGCAGCCAAGATTCTGCGGGAAGAAATGAGCAGTTCTTC.

The CDR3 region has the DNA TGTGCCAGTAGTATCTCAGGTGTCTACGAGCAGTACTTC. Protein sequence: CASSISGVYEQYF. The V call is TRBV19, the J call TRBJ2-7; D not certain. The V and J ends lost 3 bases and 3 bases respectively, with 9 bases between them. CDR3 length equals 13 residues. In germline, CDR1 is LNHDA, CDR2 SQIVND (reference sequence).

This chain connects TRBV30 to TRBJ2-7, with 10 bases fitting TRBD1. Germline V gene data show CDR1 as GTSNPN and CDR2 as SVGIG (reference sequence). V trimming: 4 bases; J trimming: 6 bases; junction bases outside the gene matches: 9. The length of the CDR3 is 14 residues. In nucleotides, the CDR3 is TGTGCCTGGACAAGGGGGACAGGGGTTTCCGAGCAGTACTTC. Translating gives CAWTRGTGVSEQYF.

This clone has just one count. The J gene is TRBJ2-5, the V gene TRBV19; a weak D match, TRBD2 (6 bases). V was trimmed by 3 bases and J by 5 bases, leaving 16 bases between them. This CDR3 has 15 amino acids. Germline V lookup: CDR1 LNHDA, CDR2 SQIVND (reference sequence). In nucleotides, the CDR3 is TGTGCCAGTAGTATCGGAGGGGATGCAGGGGAGACCCAGTACTTC. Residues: CASSIGGDAGETQYF.

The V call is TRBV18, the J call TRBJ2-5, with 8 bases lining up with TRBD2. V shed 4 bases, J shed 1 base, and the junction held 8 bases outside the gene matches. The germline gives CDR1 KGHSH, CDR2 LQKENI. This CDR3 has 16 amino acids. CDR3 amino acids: CASSHKTSDIQETQYF. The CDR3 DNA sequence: TGTGCCAGCTCACACAAGACTAGCGACATCCAAGAGACCCAGTACTTC.

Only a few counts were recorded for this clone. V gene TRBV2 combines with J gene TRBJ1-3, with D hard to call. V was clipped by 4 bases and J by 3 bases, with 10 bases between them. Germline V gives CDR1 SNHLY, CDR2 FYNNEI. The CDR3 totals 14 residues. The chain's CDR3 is CASSVSRNGNTIYF. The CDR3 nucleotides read TGTGCCAGCAGTGTGAGCAGGAATGGAAACACCATATATTTT.

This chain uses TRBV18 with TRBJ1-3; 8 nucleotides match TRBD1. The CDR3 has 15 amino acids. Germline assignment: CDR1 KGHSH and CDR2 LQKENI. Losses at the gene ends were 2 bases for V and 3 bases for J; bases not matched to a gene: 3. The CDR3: CASSPSGGLGNTIYF. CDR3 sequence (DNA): TGTGCCAGCTCACCATCAGGGGGCCTTGGAAACACCATATATTTT.

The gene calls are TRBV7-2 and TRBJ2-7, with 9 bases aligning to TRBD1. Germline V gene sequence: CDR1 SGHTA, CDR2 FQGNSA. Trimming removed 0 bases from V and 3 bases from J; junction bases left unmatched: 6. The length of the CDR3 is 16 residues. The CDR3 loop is CASSLAPAGQGYEQYF. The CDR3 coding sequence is TGTGCCAGCAGCTTAGCGCCGGCGGGACAGGGCTACGAGCAGTACTTC.

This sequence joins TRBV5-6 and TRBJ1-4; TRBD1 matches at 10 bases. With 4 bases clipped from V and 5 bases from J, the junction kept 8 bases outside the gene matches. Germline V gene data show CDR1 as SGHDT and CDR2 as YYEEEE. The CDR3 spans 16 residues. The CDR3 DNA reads TGTGCCAGCAGCGGGGACAGGGGAGCGCGAAATGAAAAACTGTTTTTT. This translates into CASSGDRGARNEKLFF.

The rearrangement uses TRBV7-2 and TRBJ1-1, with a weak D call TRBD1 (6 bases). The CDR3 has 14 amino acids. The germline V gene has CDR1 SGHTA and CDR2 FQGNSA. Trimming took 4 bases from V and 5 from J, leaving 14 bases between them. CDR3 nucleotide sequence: TGTGCCAGCAGCTCTTACAGGGTCGGAACTGAAGCTTTCTTT. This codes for CASSSYRVGTEAFF.

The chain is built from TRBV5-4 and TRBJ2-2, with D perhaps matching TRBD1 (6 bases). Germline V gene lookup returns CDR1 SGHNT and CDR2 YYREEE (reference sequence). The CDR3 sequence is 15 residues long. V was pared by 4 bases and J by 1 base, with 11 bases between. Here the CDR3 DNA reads TGTGCCAGCAGCGCAGGGGCTATGAACACCGGGGAGCTGTTTTTT. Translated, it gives CASSAGAMNTGELFF.

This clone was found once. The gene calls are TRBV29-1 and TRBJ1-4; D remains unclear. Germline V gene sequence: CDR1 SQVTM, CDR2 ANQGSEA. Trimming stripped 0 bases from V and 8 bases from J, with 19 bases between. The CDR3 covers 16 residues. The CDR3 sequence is CSVEERTSVSSEKLFF. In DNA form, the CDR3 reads TGCAGCGTTGAAGAGCGTACGAGCGTGTCTTCCGAAAAACTGTTTTTT.

CDR3 region: CASRYLSPNTEAFF. The CDR3 DNA reads as TGTGCCAGCAGGTATCTTAGCCCGAACACTGAAGCTTTCTTT. The chain is built from TRBV6-5 and TRBJ1-1; D gene unclear. The germline V gene has CDR1 MNHEY and CDR2 SVGAGI. The CDR3 is 14 amino acids. The germline V and J ends were trimmed by 6 bases and 1 base, with 12 bases remaining between them.

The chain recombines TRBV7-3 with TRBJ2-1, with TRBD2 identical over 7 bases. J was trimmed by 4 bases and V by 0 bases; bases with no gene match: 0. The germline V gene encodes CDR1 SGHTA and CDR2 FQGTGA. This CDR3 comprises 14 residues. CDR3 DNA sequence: TGTGCCAGCAGCTTAACGCGGGGGTACAATGAGCAGTTCTTC. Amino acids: CASSLTRGYNEQFF.

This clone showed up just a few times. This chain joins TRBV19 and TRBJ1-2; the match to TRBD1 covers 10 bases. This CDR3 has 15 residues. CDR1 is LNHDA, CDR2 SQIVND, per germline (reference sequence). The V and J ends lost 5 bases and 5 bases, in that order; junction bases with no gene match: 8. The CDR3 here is CASSFGTGDGYGYTF. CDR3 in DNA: TGTGCCAGTAGTTTCGGGACAGGGGATGGATATGGCTACACCTTC.

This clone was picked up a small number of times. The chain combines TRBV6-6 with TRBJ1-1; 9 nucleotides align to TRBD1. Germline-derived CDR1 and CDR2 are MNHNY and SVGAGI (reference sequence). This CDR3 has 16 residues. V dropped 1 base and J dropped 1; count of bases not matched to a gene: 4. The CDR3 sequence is CASSYYRGRGNTEAFF. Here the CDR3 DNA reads TGTGCCAGCAGTTACTACAGGGGGCGAGGGAACACTGAAGCTTTCTTT.